This TCR beta chain emerged from a study of blood T cell repertoires in COVID-19 (dated by TCRdb to 2020 to 2021). Regarding the research as a whole: Collaborator samples came from the United States, Italy and Spain and covered acute and convalescent phases of COVID-19. Subjects who had been exposed to COVID-19, were actively infected with it, or had recovered from it provided the deeply sampled blood TCRbeta repertoires that made up the dataset. The prospective study material was composed of cDNA or gDNA derived from T cells, B-cell-depleted T cells, or PBMCs. Where available, HLA class I and class II types were obtained from metadata supplied by the sample provider rather than from assay-based typing. Sample metadata almost always included a de-identified subject ID, COVID-19 status, age in years and sex. A freely available public database, intended as a resource for researchers studying the immune response to SARS-CoV-2, is where the repertoires were released. Samples were obtained from the ongoing ImmuneRACE study (first 160 participants) and from some 1,300 subjects provided by 6 global collaborators. On the study overall, not on this receptor specifically: The quantity of clinical and demographic metadata differed by source and by participant and was supplied without curation.

One collaborating source in Seattle enrolled patients during active infection and followed them longitudinally through the course of disease. Collaborating institutions collected whole blood in K2EDTA tubes following their own protocols. For TCRbeta analysis, collaborators shipped samples as frozen whole blood, isolated PBMCs, or DNA extracted from either of those sample types. TCRbeta CDR3 regions were amplified from genomic DNA using the immunoSEQ Assay, a bias-controlled multiplex PCR. In the original analysis: The number of nucleated cells in each sample was estimated by amplification of reference gene primers within the assay. To quantify the absolute abundance of each unique TCRbeta CDR3 rearrangement, sequence reads were collapsed and filtered. For each sample, productive Simpson clonality was calculated as the square root of Simpson's diversity index across productive rearrangements. In TCRdb, the immuneACCESS table is reduced to in-frame sequences with V and J assigned. These tables do not hold every clone; where another copy was compared, an unresolved V gene accounts for under half, and the others remain unexplained. V, J and clone size are those of that table, while D and trimming were read from the DNA. This sample lists about 170,000 clones; around four fifths were detected once. The top ten clones comprise around 13% of the sample.

For CDR1 and CDR2, the germline V gene (reference sequence) lists MNHEY and SMNVEV. V trim: 6 bases; J trim: 4 bases; unmatched bases: 8. The CDR3 starts with the cysteine, ends with the phenylalanine, and has 16 residues. CDR3 DNA is the only sequence kept; it has 48 bases, read in frame from the first base. A remark on this clone: Its specific antigen is unknown. No much larger clonotype is one base removed from it; base qualities were not supplied.

Rearrangement joined TRBV27 to TRBJ2-2; the central 10 bases match TRBD1. This receptor was identified in an older woman with COVID-19, enrolled during active disease. The sequenced sample was peripheral blood. The CDR3 region has the sequence CASRRPGQGSTGELFF. The nucleotides read TGTGCCAGCAGGAGACCGGGACAGGGGTCCACCGGGGAGCTGTTTTTT.